This T cell receptor (beta chain) derives from a study of T cells and Merkel cell carcinoma outcomes. Details on this clone: The same CDR3 is also encoded by other DNA sequences in this sample.

The CDR3 extends over 14 amino acids. Trimming took 5 bases from V and 6 from J, leaving 16 bases between them. The germline gives CDR1 SEHNR, CDR2 FQNEAQ (reference sequence). Using immunoSEQ multiplex PCR, the repertoire was profiled, and TCRdb retains in-frame clones only, with some absent. The sample consists of some 15,000 clones, around 87% of them appearing once. Specimen: tumor tissue from Merkel cell carcinoma. This chain joins TRBV7-9 and TRBJ1-1; D remains ambiguous. The origin of this receptor is a human donor with Merkel cell carcinoma. The CDR3 DNA sequence: TGTGCCAGCAGCCCCCCGACCGGGGTGGCTGAAGCTTTCTTT. It is translated as CASSPPTGVAEAFF.